This T cell receptor beta chain was documented in a study of T cell changes during pregnancy in multiple sclerosis. V lost 5 bases, J lost 6 bases, and 11 bases lay in between. The CDR3 extends over 12 amino acids. Germline assignment: CDR1 MNHEY and CDR2 SVGAGI. Using immunoSEQ multiplex PCR, the repertoire was profiled, and TCRdb retains in-frame clones only, with some absent. The sample has 35,000 to 50,000 clones; approximately 91% are singletons. The clonotype comes from a female donor in good health, enrolled as a control in a pregnancy study. This specimen was CD4+ T cells from peripheral blood mononuclear cells, taken in the third trimester of pregnancy. The V call is TRBV6-5, the J call TRBJ2-7; perhaps TRBD2 as D (5 bases). The CDR3 DNA sequence: TGTGCCAGCAGTCAACTAGTTGGCGAGCAGTACTTC. Its translation: CASSQLVGEQYF.